This T cell receptor beta chain stems from a study of regulatory T cells in long-lasting Graves disease (dated by TCRdb to about 2021). Notes on the research overall: Antithyroid drugs had been taken for less than 3 months by newly diagnosed Graves' disease patients. This study used TCR sequencing and RNA sequencing of peripheral blood to compare persistent Graves' disease patients against newly diagnosed Graves' disease patients. The study was registered as a clinical trial and conducted in China. A total of about 35 samples underwent TCR sequencing, from roughly 13 patients with persistent Graves' disease and approximately 20 patients with newly diagnosed Graves' disease. Overall results and qualifications from the work: The small sample size was acknowledged by the authors as a limitation that may reduce accuracy. A larger number of public clonotypes was shared among persistent patients (around 2,700) than among newly diagnosed patients (around 970). Sequencing and analysis were restricted to the TCR beta chain. Lower TCR Shannon entropy and fewer highly expanded clones were observed in persistent Graves' disease patients than in newly diagnosed patients, which suggested clonal expansion. TRBV28, TRBJ1-2 and TRBJ2-5 were preferentially used in persistent disease, while TRBV20-1 and TRBJ2-1 were favored in newly diagnosed disease. The study examined only peripheral blood because the primary lesion, thyroid tissue, could not be accessed.

The meaning of the sample's time point label: newly diagnosed GD, antithyroid drugs for less than 3 months. RNA was extracted from PBMCs in TRIzol for both TCR sequencing and RNA sequencing. The diagnosis of Graves' disease followed American Thyroid Association guidelines. Patients were recruited from an endocrinology department in Xi'an, China. From each patient, approximately 10 milliliters of peripheral blood was collected into an EDTA anticoagulant tube. Ficoll Paque Plus density gradient separation was used to isolate PBMCs, and no additional T cell sorting was done. An Agilent 2100 Bioanalyzer and agarose gel were used to assess RNA quality, and a NanoDrop 2000 was used to measure RNA concentration. The library was built by means of multiplex PCR. Reads for this sample came from an Illumina HiSeq 4000. iRepertoire HTBI primers and Arm-PCR amplification of CDR3 regions were used to construct TCR beta libraries. Before sequencing, the PCR products underwent gel purification. In the authors' own workflow: A total of 62 TRBV and 14 TRBJ segments were identified across samples and were used for gene usage analysis of CDR3 amino acid clonotypes. Filtered high-quality paired reads were merged into contigs using COPE and FqMerger. Contigs were aligned with BLAST to IMGT TRBV, TRBD and TRBJ reference genes, and CDR3 was defined per IMGT. Any clonotype with a frequency above 0.1% was classified as a highly expanded clone. Shannon entropy was used to measure repertoire diversity, and the Gini coefficient was used to measure V-J evenness. Clonotypes shared by more than one individual were considered public. Through fastp at Q25 and MiXCR, TCRdb rebuilt clones from the public reads, retaining in-frame beta chains. Each CDR3 protein gets just one entry, which takes the most common genes and DNA from the rows behind it. The authors' filters were not applied to this entry. The sample contains 450,000 to 650,000 distinct CDR3 sequences, 15% to 20% of them found a single time. The ten biggest clones cover roughly 25% of the sample.

In its sample, this clonotype was seen a few times. What this receptor recognizes is not known. A read error may account for a junction end that differs from germline. The germline V gene (reference sequence) supplies CDR1 GTSNPN and CDR2 SVGIG. The CDR3 spans 13 residues, from the cysteine through the phenylalanine. The CDR3 DNA has 39 bases and is translated from base 1. This sample was also put to use in a study of T cells in Graves' hyperthyroidism and ophthalmopathy. Reported in the second study: Stable Graves' hyperthyroidism was defined as no progression to ophthalmopathy during 18 months of follow-up. Hyperthyroidism patients were newly diagnosed, had a disease duration of under 2 months, and were aged 18 to 65 years. The study excluded patients with uncontrolled infections, other autoimmune diseases, pregnancy or lactation. Diagnoses were based on clinical symptoms, serum thyroxine and TRAb, thyroid ultrasound and orbital computed tomography. The TCR CDR3 was subjected to a first round of RT-PCR using the HTBI primer set and the Qiagen OneStep RT-PCR kit. Blood samples also contained most of the expanded thyroid clonotypes (frequency above 0.001), which suggests that blood repertoires may reflect thyroid immune responses. A 13 V-J signature model separated ophthalmopathy from stable hyperthyroidism, with roughly 88% sensitivity and approximately 81% specificity in cross-validation and 80%/75% in testing. In validation, the model predicted progression to ophthalmopathy a median of around 6.5 months before onset, with about 64% sensitivity and roughly 77% specificity. TCR V-J signatures able to tell the groups apart were searched for in a discovery cohort of more than 90 patients, of whom 40 to 45 had Graves' ophthalmopathy and around 57 had stable Graves' hyperthyroidism. An independent validation cohort of under 20 hyperthyroidism patients and about 16 patients who later progressed to ophthalmopathy tested prospective prediction of ophthalmopathy. The 100 discovery patients were divided at random into training and test sets in a 7:3 ratio. In roughly six Graves' hyperthyroidism patients, the study also compared T-cell repertoires from thyroid tissue with T-cell repertoires from blood. Once sampling was done, hyperthyroidism patients were given methimazole at a starting dose of 30 mg daily, whereas ophthalmopathy patients were given high-dose intravenous methylprednisolone. Libraries were constructed in a second round of multiplex PCR, after which size selection and purification were performed. Paired-end sequencing of the libraries was performed with 100 bp reads on an Illumina HiSeq2000. SOAPnuke was used to process the raw data, throwing out any read that contained adapters or uncalled bases, had a mean Phred below 15, or lacked an exact constant-primer or identifier match. High-quality paired reads were merged with COPE v1.2.5, and unique nucleotide sequences were defined as clonotypes. MiTCR v1.1 was used to align the clonotypes against IMGT TRBV, TRBD and TRBJ reference segments. Analysis was restricted to V-J combinations with a frequency above 0.0001, which covered just over 98% of repertoires. A TCS score was defined as the ratio of F50 (clonal expansion) to E x V (chaos), with BLOSUM62-based TCRdist applied between CDR3 peptides within each V-J. Welch's t-statistics and random forest reduced fewer than 550 V-J features to 13, which were used in a naive Bayes classifier (R e1071). Sample size was not statistically predetermined, and blinding of investigators to group allocation was not performed. The paper reports TCR Vbeta CDR3 sequencing of 130 to 150 peripheral blood samples: around 45 ophthalmopathy, approximately 74 hyperthyroidism and around 17 progressor patients.

The clonotype comes from a woman aged 40-60 years with Graves disease. Donor details come from another sample of the same person, matched by shared clones. Source: peripheral blood mononuclear cells (PBMCs), taken at new diagnosis, from a patient treated with antithyroid drugs. The chain is encoded by TRBV30 joined to TRBJ2-5, with TRBD1 tentatively as D gene (6 bases match). The encoded CDR3 is CAWSNRVGETRYF. The nucleotide sequence reads TGTGCCTGGAGTAACAGGGTCGGCGAGACCCGGTACTTC.